The 27 T cell receptor beta chains below were found in one sample sequenced in a study of T cell repertoires in cytomegalovirus infection. These receptors have no known antigen. TCRdb redid the calling of the reads with MiXCR, one entry per CDR3 protein. Among 140,000 to 150,000 distinct CDR3 sequences listed, 32% were seen once. The sample was CD8+ T cells from cultured PBMCs, taken from culture after CMV antigen stimulation. All receptors derive from a human donor in good health (CMV status not recorded). Some clones in this sample may be carry-over from other donors' samples.

V is TRBV2 and J is TRBJ1-1, with TRBD1 matching over 7 bases. Germline V CDR1 and CDR2: SNHLY, FYNNEI. Trimming cost V 5 bases and J 8 bases; bases outside gene matches: 8. This CDR3 is 13 amino acids long. CDR3 sequence reads: CASSYLRDREAFF. The DNA of the CDR3 is TGTGCCAGCAGTTACCTCCGGGACAGAGAAGCTTTCTTT.

The genes are TRBV7-9 and TRBJ2-5; the match to TRBD1 covers 9 bases. Trimming at V came to 5 bases and at J to 5 bases, leaving 12 bases not matched to a gene. Per germline, CDR1 SEHNR and CDR2 FQNEAQ (reference sequence). The CDR3 has 16 amino acids. This chain's CDR3 is CASSQTGTGFRETQYF. CDR3 DNA sequence: TGTGCCAGCAGCCAGACGGGGACAGGGTTTAGGGAGACCCAGTACTTC.

This sequence joins TRBV7-2 and TRBJ1-1, with a possible D match to TRBD1 (5 bases). Trimming shortened V by 3 bases and J by 4 bases, and 15 bases separated the two germline ends. CDR3 length equals 15 residues. Germline V lookup: CDR1 SGHTA, CDR2 FQGNSA. The DNA for the CDR3 is TGTGCCAGCAGCTTGAGGGGCGGCAGCGGCACTGAAGCTTTCTTT. It codes for CASSLRGGSGTEAFF.

The chain employs TRBV2 and TRBJ2-5; 9 bases fit TRBD1. Unmatched junction bases numbered 7, after V lost 6 bases and J lost 5 bases. The CDR3 covers 14 residues. Germline CDR1 SNHLY, CDR2 FYNNEI. The DNA of the CDR3 is TGTGCCAGCAGCGGGGGACAGGGCGGGGAGACCCAGTACTTC. Its translation: CASSGGQGGETQYF.

V is TRBV11-2 and J is TRBJ2-4; 9 bases match TRBD1. Trimming at V came to 3 bases and at J to 1 base, leaving 1 base not matched to a gene. The CDR3 has 15 residues. Germline values: CDR1 SGHAT, CDR2 FQNNGV. Here the CDR3 DNA reads TGTGCCAGCAGCTTTGGGACAGGGGCCAAAAACATTCAGTACTTC. It yields the protein CASSFGTGAKNIQYF.

The chain has TRBV4-1 and TRBJ2-7; 7 bases map to TRBD2. J was trimmed by 9 bases and V by 5 bases; bases with no gene match: 16. This CDR3 spans 15 amino acids. Germline CDR1 and CDR2: MGHRA and YSYEKL. This CDR3 reads CASSAGLGDYEWQYF. The CDR3 DNA is TGCGCCAGCAGCGCCGGACTGGGGGACTACGAGTGGCAGTACTTC.

This sequence joins TRBV7-9 and TRBJ2-4; D uncertain. The CDR3 runs 13 residues. Germline V gives CDR1 SEHNR, CDR2 FQNEAQ (reference sequence). V was shortened by 4 bases and J by 0 bases, with 4 bases between the two germline ends. CDR3 sequence (DNA): TGTGCCAGCAGCTCGTCAGCCAAAAACATTCAGTACTTC. Its protein is CASSSSAKNIQYF.

This clonotype was picked up many times. This chain joins TRBV7-6 and TRBJ2-1, with 7 bases that match TRBD2. This CDR3 contains 14 residues. The germline gives CDR1 SGHVS, CDR2 FNYEAQ. V lost 5 bases and J lost 7; bases outside the gene matches: 8. CDR3 DNA: TGTGCCAGCAGCCCAGGCCCGGGGGGAAATGAGCAGTTCTTC. Translation: CASSPGPGGNEQFF.

This clonotype came up a few times. J is TRBJ2-1 and V is TRBV7-2; D remains unclear. Per the germline V gene, CDR1 is SGHTA and CDR2 is FQGNSA. V lost 8 bases, J lost 0 bases, and 8 bases lay in between. This CDR3 has 13 amino acids. DNA for the CDR3: TGTGCCAGCCGTCGGCCCTCCTACAATGAGCAGTTCTTC. Amino acids: CASRRPSYNEQFF.

This sequence joins TRBV7-6 and TRBJ2-5; maybe TRBD2 (6 bases). Per germline, CDR1 SGHVS and CDR2 FNYEAQ. The CDR3 extends over 15 amino acids. Trimming stripped 5 bases from V and 0 bases from J, with 13 bases between. DNA of the CDR3: TGTGCCAGCAGCCCAGAGGCGGGGTACCAAGAGACCCAGTACTTC. It codes for CASSPEAGYQETQYF.

The chain is built from TRBV12-3 or TRBV12-4 and TRBJ2-1, with 7 nucleotides matching TRBD2. The length of the CDR3 is 14 residues. The V gene end was trimmed by 7 bases and the J gene end by 6 bases; junction bases not matched to a gene: 9. The CDR3 DNA is TGTGCCAGCACCCTCGGGGGGTCAACCAATGAGCAGTTCTTC. Amino acids: CASTLGGSTNEQFF.

The chain joins TRBV4-1 to TRBJ1-5, with D unresolved. Germline assignment: CDR1 MGHRA and CDR2 YSYEKL. The CDR3 runs 14 residues. The V end lost 0 bases, the J end lost 3 bases, and 6 bases lay between the germline ends. The CDR3 protein is CASSQEALNQPQHF. The CDR3 nucleotides are TGCGCCAGCAGCCAAGAAGCCCTCAATCAGCCCCAGCATTTT.

CDR3 DNA: TGTGCCAGCAGTTTGGGGACAGTGGGCTACGAGCAGTACTTC. Protein product: CASSLGTVGYEQYF. The V and J genes are TRBV28 and TRBJ2-7, with 7 positions matching TRBD1. After removal of 3 bases from V and 3 bases from J, the junction contained 5 bases not matched to a gene. The CDR3 extends over 14 amino acids. CDR1 and CDR2 (germline): MDHEN, SYDVKM.

V usage is TRBV4-1 and J usage is TRBJ2-1; 7 nucleotides agree with TRBD2. Trimming at V came to 3 bases and at J to 0 bases, leaving 2 bases not matched to a gene. Germline CDR1 and CDR2: MGHRA and YSYEKL. This CDR3 comprises 15 residues. The CDR3 reads CASSHRTSSYNEQFF. The CDR3 DNA sequence: TGCGCCAGCAGCCATAGGACTAGCTCCTACAATGAGCAGTTCTTC.

The rearrangement uses TRBV27 and TRBJ1-5; no clear D. Germline loops: CDR1 MNHEY, CDR2 SMNVEV (reference sequence). Between the trimmed V and J ends, which lost 3 bases and 6 bases, there was a span of 12 bases. The CDR3 contains 14 residues. The CDR3 DNA sequence: TGTGCCAGCAGTTTTACCCTGAGTGGTCAGCCCCAGCATTTT. Its protein is CASSFTLSGQPQHF.

This chain links TRBV27 with TRBJ2-2; the D gene is possibly TRBD1 (5 bases). Germline V gives CDR1 MNHEY, CDR2 SMNVEV (reference sequence). The CDR3 consists of 16 residues. The V end was cut by 6 bases, the J end by 5 bases, with 19 bases between. CDR3 nucleotides: TGTGCCAGCAGGCATAGACAGACTGATTTTACCGGGGAGCTGTTTTTT. It encodes CASRHRQTDFTGELFF.

This clonotype was detected only a few times. J is TRBJ2-1 and V is TRBV19; 9 positions agree with TRBD2. Germline CDR1 and CDR2: LNHDA and SQIVND (reference sequence). Trimming took 8 bases from V and 2 from J; bases not matched to a gene: 4. CDR3 length: 14 residues. CDR3: CASHSGGTYNEQFF. The CDR3 DNA reads TGTGCCAGTCATAGCGGGGGAACCTACAATGAGCAGTTCTTC.

The chain recombines TRBV14 with TRBJ2-1, with 9 bases lining up with TRBD2. This CDR3 comprises 13 residues. Per germline, CDR1 SGHDN and CDR2 FVKESK. Trimming removed 4 bases from V and 12 bases from J; junction bases left unmatched: 7. The CDR3 is CASSPGISGGQFF. The CDR3 DNA sequence: TGTGCCAGCAGCCCCGGAATTAGCGGGGGGCAGTTCTTC.

This clonotype was seen at least ten times. The chain is built from TRBV7-6 and TRBJ2-6; no clear D. Between the trimmed V and J ends, which lost 9 bases and 0 bases, there was a span of 6 bases. Germline V gene sequence: CDR1 SGHVS, CDR2 FNYEAQ. The CDR3 contains 13 residues. The CDR3 sequence is CASRHSGANVLTF. CDR3 nucleotides: TGTGCCAGTCGCCACTCTGGGGCCAACGTCCTGACTTTC.

J is TRBJ2-7 and V is TRBV19, with a tentative D call TRBD1 (6 bases). CDR1 LNHDA and CDR2 SQIVND come from the germline V gene (reference sequence). The CDR3 runs 12 residues. V was pared by 6 bases and J by 2 bases, with 8 bases between. DNA for the CDR3: TGTGCCAGTAGCGGGACAACCTACGAGCAGTACTTC. Protein sequence: CASSGTTYEQYF.

This clonotype was seen more than once but under ten times. The V call is TRBV4-1, the J call TRBJ1-1; no definite D call. The CDR3 covers 16 residues. With 0 bases removed from V and 0 bases from J, the gap between germline ends came to 11 bases. Germline V gives CDR1 MGHRA, CDR2 YSYEKL. The CDR3 bases are TGCGCCAGCAGCCAAGAGGCGGGATTGGTGAACACTGAAGCTTTCTTT. Amino acids: CASSQEAGLVNTEAFF.

The CDR3 DNA sequence: TGCAGCGTTCTCGATGGACGGAATGAGCAGTTCTTC. Its protein product is CSVLDGRNEQFF. The chain uses TRBV29-1 and TRBJ2-1, with no clear D. Trimming cost V 5 bases and J 7 bases, with 12 bases left between them. The germline CDR1 and CDR2 sequences are SQVTM and ANQGSEA. This CDR3 is built from 12 residues.

This clonotype was detected a few times. The gene calls are TRBV28 and TRBJ2-5; D not resolved. Germline assignment: CDR1 MDHEN and CDR2 SYDVKM. Trimming pared 7 bases from V and 2 bases from J, leaving 20 bases between. This CDR3 comprises 16 residues. This chain's CDR3 is CASTQFSNNLQETQYF. CDR3 coding DNA: TGTGCCAGCACCCAGTTCTCGAACAACCTACAAGAGACCCAGTACTTC. The full variable domain, its missing parts supplied by reference TRBV28 and TRBJ2-5, is DVKVTQSSRYLVKRTGEKVFLECVQDMDHENMFWYRQDPGLGLRLIYFSYDVKMKEKGDIPEGYSVSREKKERFSLILESASTNQTSMYLCASTQFSNNLQETQYFGPGTRLLVL.

In DNA, the CDR3 is TGCAGCGTTGAGGTAACTGGGACAGGATTCAACACCGGGGAGCTGTTTTTT. Protein sequence: CSVEVTGTGFNTGELFF. The chain is built from TRBV29-1 and TRBJ2-2; 8 nucleotides line up with TRBD1. J was trimmed by 2 bases and V by 3 bases; bases with no gene match: 11. The length of the CDR3 is 17 residues. Germline CDR1 and CDR2: SQVTM and ANQGSEA.

In this sample, this clonotype turned up a few times. The chain has TRBV5-6 and TRBJ2-1; D uncertain. The germline V and J ends were trimmed by 0 bases and 5 bases, with 9 bases remaining between them. CDR3 length equals 14 residues. The germline CDR1 and CDR2 sequences are SGHDT and YYEEEE. DNA of the CDR3: TGTGCCAGCAGCTTGGCCGGAAGAAACAATGAGCAGTTCTTC. This codes for CASSLAGRNNEQFF.

V gene TRBV6-1 combines with J gene TRBJ2-1; a weak D match, TRBD1 (5 bases). CDR1 is MNHNS and CDR2 is SASEGT in the germline V gene. The CDR3 loop spans 16 amino acids. V lost 6 bases to trimming and J lost 6 bases, with 21 bases between them. CDR3 nucleotide sequence: TGTGCCAGCAGCCAAATAATGGGGCCTGACCCCAATGAGCAGTTCTTC. Encoded protein: CASSQIMGPDPNEQFF.

The gene calls are TRBV5-1 and TRBJ2-5, with 8 bases matching TRBD1. Germline loops: CDR1 SGHRS, CDR2 YFSETQ. V trimming: 5 bases; J trimming: 4 bases; junction bases outside the gene matches: 10. This CDR3 comprises 15 residues. The CDR3 here is CASRSGQGLGETQYF. CDR3 nucleotide sequence: TGCGCCAGCAGGTCAGGACAGGGCCTCGGAGAGACCCAGTACTTC.